Below, 12 T cell receptor beta chains from the same sample are listed, as sequenced in a study of T-cell memory formation after mild COVID-19. TCRdb re-analysed the 5' RACE reads in MiXCR, keeping a single row per CDR3 protein. This sample has about 110,000 distinct CDR3 sequences, with around 12% found just once. Sequencing used PBMCs or a T cell subset sorted from them (not recorded which). These receptors originate from an adult woman who had mild COVID-19 (a few samples of this study predate the infection). Cell type and time point are not known.

This sequence joins TRBV4-1 and TRBJ1-1; possibly TRBD1 for D (5 bases). Trimming pared 0 bases from V and 7 bases from J, leaving 12 bases between. This CDR3 has 14 residues. Germline values: CDR1 MGHRA, CDR2 YSYEKL. The CDR3 coding sequence is TGCGCCAGCAGCCAAGATATCGGGGGGAGTGAAGCTTTCTTT. Protein product: CASSQDIGGSEAFF.

The V call is TRBV4-1, the J call TRBJ2-2, with D hard to call. V gave up 4 bases and J gave up 7 bases, with 13 bases separating them. CDR1 is MGHRA, CDR2 YSYEKL, per germline. This CDR3 is built from 14 residues. CDR3 coding DNA: TGCGCCAGCAGCCCCGGTCCCAGGCACGGGGAGCTGTTTTTT. Translating gives CASSPGPRHGELFF.

Only a few counts were recorded for this clonotype. The chain recombines TRBV6-2 or TRBV6-3 with TRBJ1-1; D remains unclear. Per germline, CDR1 MNHEY and CDR2 SVGEGT. The CDR3 totals 11 residues. V lost 9 bases, J lost 7 bases, and 12 bases lay in between. The CDR3 DNA sequence: TGTGCCAGGGAGGAGTCCGTTGAAGCTTTCTTT. Translated: CAREESVEAFF.

The V and J genes are TRBV18 and TRBJ1-3, with a tentative D call TRBD1 (5 bases). This CDR3 is built from 17 residues. Between the trimmed V and J ends, which lost 3 bases and 0 bases, there was a span of 15 bases. The V gene's germline CDR1 is KGHSH and CDR2 LQKENI. Written as DNA, the CDR3 is TGTGCCAGCTCACCGGGGTCGCAGGGAGGCTCTGGAAACACCATATATTTT. Translating gives CASSPGSQGGSGNTIYF.

A remark on this clonotype: One end of the junction does not line up with germline, which may come from a read error. CDR3 region: CDSSLEREEETQYF. The CDR3 DNA follows: TGTGACAGCAGTCTGGAGCGGGAGGAGGAGACCCAGTACTTC. The chain couples TRBV6-5 to TRBJ2-5; 9 bases are a match to TRBD2. This CDR3 is built from 14 residues. The germline CDR1 and CDR2 sequences are MNHEY and SVGAGI.

The gene calls are TRBV12-3 or TRBV12-4 and TRBJ2-3, with TRBD1 as a possible D gene (7 bases). The CDR3 spans 15 residues. The V gene lost 7 bases and the J gene lost 0 bases, with 14 bases spanning the gap. The CDR3 region is CASKEGAHSTDTQYF. The CDR3 region has the DNA TGTGCCAGCAAGGAGGGGGCGCATAGCACAGATACGCAGTATTTT.

This clonotype has more than one count but fewer than ten. V gene TRBV12-3 or TRBV12-4 combines with J gene TRBJ1-1, with 7 bases matching TRBD1. Trimming removed 6 bases from V and 4 bases from J; junction bases left unmatched: 8. The CDR3 totals 14 residues. CDR3 in DNA: TGTGCCAGCAGCCACTCCCCAGGGGGCACTGAAGCTTTCTTT. This codes for CASSHSPGGTEAFF.

To note about this clonotype: Possible read error: a much larger clone is one base away. The rearrangement links TRBV12-3 or TRBV12-4 to TRBJ2-1, with D unresolved. This CDR3 is built from 11 residues. Trimming shortened V by 3 bases and J by 8 bases, and 5 bases separated the two germline ends. The CDR3 bases are TGTGCCAGCAGTTTTACCCATGAGCAGTTCTTC. Its translation is CASSFTHEQFF.

V and J are TRBV9 and TRBJ1-2; TRBD1 might be the D (5 bases). Per the germline V gene, CDR1 is SGDLS and CDR2 is YYNGEE. The ends were cut back, 3 bases at V and 6 bases at J, with 18 bases in the middle. The CDR3 is made up of 15 amino acids. The chain's CDR3 is CASSAWDGIQDGYTF. The CDR3 bases are TGTGCCAGCAGCGCCTGGGACGGCATCCAGGATGGCTACACCTTC.

The chain employs TRBV7-9 and TRBJ2-5; 8 nucleotides align to TRBD1. The germline CDR1 and CDR2 sequences are SEHNR and FQNEAQ (reference sequence). The CDR3 totals 14 residues. J lost 4 bases, V lost 5 bases, and 6 bases had no gene match. The chain's CDR3 is CASSPDRERETQYF. The CDR3 DNA reads TGTGCCAGCAGCCCGGACAGGGAACGAGAGACCCAGTACTTC.

The rearrangement uses TRBV2 and TRBJ2-4, with unresolved D. The CDR3 sequence is 14 residues long. The germline V and J ends were trimmed by 7 bases and 2 bases, with 12 bases remaining between them. Germline values: CDR1 SNHLY, CDR2 FYNNEI. The CDR3 coding sequence is TGTGCCAGCATTGGTTTGTCCCCCAAAAACATTCAGTACTTC. Translated: CASIGLSPKNIQYF. Looking up the rest from reference TRBV2 and TRBJ2-4 gives the full variable domain: EPEVTQTPSHQVTQMGQEVILRCVPISNHLYFYWYRQILGQKVEFLVSFYNNEISEKSEIFDDQFSVERPDGSNFTLKIRSTKLEDSAMYFCASIGLSPKNIQYFGAGTRLSVL.

This clonotype was observed a few times. The gene calls are TRBV24-1 and TRBJ2-5; no clear D. Deletions cut 1 base from V and 3 bases from J, with 5 bases between. Per germline, CDR1 KGHDR and CDR2 SFDVKD. This CDR3 is 13 amino acids long. For the CDR3, the DNA is TGTGCCACCAGTGATTTCGCAGAAGAGACCCAGTACTTC. Its translation is CATSDFAEETQYF.